This T cell receptor (beta chain) came from a study of T cell changes during pregnancy in multiple sclerosis. Repertoires were generated with immunoSEQ multiplex PCR, while TCRdb's copy carries only in-frame clones and drops some. The sample lists 35,000 to 55,000 clones, 80% to 95% occurring once. The CDR3 length is 16 residues. The V gene lost 2 bases and the J gene lost 1 base, with 11 bases spanning the gap. Germline V gene lookup returns CDR1 ENHRY and CDR2 SYGVKD. This clonotype originated in a female donor with multiple sclerosis, enrolled in a pregnancy study. Sequencing was performed on peripheral blood, taken in the third trimester of pregnancy. The J gene is TRBJ2-2, the V gene TRBV10-3, with D hard to call. The CDR3 bases are TGTGCCATCAGTGAGAAGACACCGGAGAACACCGGGGAGCTGTTTTTT. It encodes CAISEKTPENTGELFF.